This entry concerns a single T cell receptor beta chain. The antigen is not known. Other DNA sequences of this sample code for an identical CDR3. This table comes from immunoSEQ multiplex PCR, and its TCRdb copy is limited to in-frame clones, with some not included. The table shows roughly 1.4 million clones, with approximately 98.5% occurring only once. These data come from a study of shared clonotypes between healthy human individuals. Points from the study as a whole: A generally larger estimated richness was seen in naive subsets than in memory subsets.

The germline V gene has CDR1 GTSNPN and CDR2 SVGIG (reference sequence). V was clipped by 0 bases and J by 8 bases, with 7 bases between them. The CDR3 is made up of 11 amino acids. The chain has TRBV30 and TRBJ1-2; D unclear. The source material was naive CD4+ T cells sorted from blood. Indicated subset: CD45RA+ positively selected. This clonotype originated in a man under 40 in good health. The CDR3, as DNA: TGTGCCTGGAGTGTAGGCGGAGGCTACACCTTC. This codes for CAWSVGGGYTF.